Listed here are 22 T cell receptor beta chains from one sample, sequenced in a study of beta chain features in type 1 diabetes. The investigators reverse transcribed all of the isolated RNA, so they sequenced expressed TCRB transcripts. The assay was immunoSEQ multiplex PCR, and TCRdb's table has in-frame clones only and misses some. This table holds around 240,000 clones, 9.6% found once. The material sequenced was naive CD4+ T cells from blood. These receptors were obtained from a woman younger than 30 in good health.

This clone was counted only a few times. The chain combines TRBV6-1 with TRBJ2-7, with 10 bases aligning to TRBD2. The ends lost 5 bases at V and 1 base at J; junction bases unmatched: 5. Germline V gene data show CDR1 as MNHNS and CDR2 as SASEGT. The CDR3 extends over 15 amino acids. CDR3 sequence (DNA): TGTGCCAGCAGTATGACTAGCGGGTTGTCCTACGAGCAGTACTTC. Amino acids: CASSMTSGLSYEQYF.

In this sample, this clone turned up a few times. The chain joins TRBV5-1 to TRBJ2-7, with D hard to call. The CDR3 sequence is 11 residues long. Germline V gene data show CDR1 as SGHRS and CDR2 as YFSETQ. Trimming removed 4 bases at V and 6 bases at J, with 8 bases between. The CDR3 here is CASSLSSEQYF. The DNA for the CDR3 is TGCGCCAGCAGCCTTTCTAGCGAGCAGTACTTC.

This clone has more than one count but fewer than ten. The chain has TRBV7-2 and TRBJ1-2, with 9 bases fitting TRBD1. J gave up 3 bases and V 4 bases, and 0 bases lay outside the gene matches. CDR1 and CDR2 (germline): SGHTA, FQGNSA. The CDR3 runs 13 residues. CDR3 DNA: TGTGCCAGCAGCTGGACAGGGGACTATGGCTACACCTTC. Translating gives CASSWTGDYGYTF.

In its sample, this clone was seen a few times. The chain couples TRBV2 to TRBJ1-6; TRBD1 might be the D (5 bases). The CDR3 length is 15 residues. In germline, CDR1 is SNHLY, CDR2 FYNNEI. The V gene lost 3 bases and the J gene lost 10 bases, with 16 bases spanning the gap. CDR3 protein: CASSDRGRAGSPLHF. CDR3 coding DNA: TGTGCCAGCAGTGACCGGGGCAGGGCGGGATCACCCCTCCACTTT.

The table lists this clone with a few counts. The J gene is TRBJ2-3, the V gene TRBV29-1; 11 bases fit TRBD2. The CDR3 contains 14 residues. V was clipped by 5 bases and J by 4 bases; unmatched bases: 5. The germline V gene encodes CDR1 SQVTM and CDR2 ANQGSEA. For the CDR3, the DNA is TGCAGCGTTACGCCGGGACTAGCGGCAGATACGCAGTATTTT. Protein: CSVTPGLAADTQYF.

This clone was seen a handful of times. The CDR3 DNA reads as TGTGCCAGCCGGAGGTTAGGGACAGGGGTCGTCGGTGAGCAGTTCTTC. Translated: CASRRLGTGVVGEQFF. The chain joins TRBV2 to TRBJ2-1, with 10 nucleotides matching TRBD1. The CDR3 length is 16 residues. Germline V gives CDR1 SNHLY, CDR2 FYNNEI. Unmatched junction bases numbered 16, after V lost 8 bases and J lost 9 bases.

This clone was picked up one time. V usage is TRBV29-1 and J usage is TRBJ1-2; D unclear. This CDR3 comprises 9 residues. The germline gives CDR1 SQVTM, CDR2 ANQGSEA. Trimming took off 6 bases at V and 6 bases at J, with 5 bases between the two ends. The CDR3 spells CSVGDGYTF. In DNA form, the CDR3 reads TGCAGCGTCGGGGATGGCTACACCTTC.

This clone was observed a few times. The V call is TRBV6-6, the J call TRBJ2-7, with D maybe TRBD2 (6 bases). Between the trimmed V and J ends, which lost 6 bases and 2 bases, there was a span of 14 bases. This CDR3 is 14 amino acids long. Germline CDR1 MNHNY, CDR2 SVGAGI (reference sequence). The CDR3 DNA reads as TGTGCCAGCAGCCAAGGGAGGCCCACCTACGAGCAGTACTTC. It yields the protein CASSQGRPTYEQYF.

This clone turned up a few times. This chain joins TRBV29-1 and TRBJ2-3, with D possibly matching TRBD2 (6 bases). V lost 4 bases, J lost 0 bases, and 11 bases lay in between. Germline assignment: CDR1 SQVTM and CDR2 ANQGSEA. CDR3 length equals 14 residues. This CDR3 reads CSVGRDSSTDTQYF. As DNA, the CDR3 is TGCAGCGTTGGGAGGGACTCTAGCACAGATACGCAGTATTTT.

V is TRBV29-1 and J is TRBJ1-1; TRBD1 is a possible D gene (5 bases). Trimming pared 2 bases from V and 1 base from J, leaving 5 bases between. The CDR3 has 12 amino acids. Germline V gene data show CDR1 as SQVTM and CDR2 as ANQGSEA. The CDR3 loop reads CSVEQGNTEAFF. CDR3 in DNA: TGCAGCGTTGAACAGGGGAACACTGAAGCTTTCTTT. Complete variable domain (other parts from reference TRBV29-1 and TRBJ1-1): SAVISQKPSRDICQRGTSLTIQCQVDSQVTMMFWYRQQPGQSLTLIATANQGSEATYESGFVIDKFPISRPNLTFSTLTVSNMSPEDSSIYLCSVEQGNTEAFFGQGTRLTVV.

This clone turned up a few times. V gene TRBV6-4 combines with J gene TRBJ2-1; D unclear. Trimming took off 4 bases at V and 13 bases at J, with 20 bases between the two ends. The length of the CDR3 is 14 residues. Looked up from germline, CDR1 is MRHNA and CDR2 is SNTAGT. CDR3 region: CASSVSANTPPQFF. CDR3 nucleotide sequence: TGTGCCAGCAGTGTGAGTGCGAATACGCCGCCACAGTTCTTC.

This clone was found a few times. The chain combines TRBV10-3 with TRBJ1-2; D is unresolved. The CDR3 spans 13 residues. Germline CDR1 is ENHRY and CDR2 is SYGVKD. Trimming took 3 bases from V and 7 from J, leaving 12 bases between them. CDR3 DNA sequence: TGTGCCATCAGTGAATCAACGTCCGGTGGCTACACCTTC. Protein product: CAISESTSGGYTF.

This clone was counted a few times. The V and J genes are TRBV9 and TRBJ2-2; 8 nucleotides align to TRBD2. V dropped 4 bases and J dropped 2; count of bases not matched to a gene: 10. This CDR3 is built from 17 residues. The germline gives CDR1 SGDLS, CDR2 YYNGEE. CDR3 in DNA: TGTGCCAGCAGCCCACCCTCCCGGACTAGCAACACCGGGGAGCTGTTTTTT. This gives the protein CASSPPSRTSNTGELFF.

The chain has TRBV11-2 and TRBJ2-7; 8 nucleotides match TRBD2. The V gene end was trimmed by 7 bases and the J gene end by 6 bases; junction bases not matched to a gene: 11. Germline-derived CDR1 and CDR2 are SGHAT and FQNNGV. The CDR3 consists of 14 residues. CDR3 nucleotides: TGTGCCAGCACCTCGGGAGGGGGTCCCTCCGAGCAGTACTTC. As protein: CASTSGGGPSEQYF.

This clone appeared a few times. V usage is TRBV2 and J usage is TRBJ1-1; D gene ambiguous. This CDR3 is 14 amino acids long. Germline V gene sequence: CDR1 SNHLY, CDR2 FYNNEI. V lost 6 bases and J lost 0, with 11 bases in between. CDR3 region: CASRSGPLNTEAFF. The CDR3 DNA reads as TGTGCCAGCAGATCTGGCCCGCTGAACACTGAAGCTTTCTTT.

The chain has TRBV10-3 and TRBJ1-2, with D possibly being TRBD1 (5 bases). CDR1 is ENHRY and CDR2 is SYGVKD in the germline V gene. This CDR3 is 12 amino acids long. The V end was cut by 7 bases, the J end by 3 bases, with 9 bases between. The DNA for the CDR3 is TGTGCCATCAAGGGGACTGACTATGGCTACACCTTC. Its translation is CAIKGTDYGYTF.

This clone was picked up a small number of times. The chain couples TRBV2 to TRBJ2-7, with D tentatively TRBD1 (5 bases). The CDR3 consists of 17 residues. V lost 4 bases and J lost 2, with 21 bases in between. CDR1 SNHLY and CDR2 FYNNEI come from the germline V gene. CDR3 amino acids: CASSVEPRQSGAYEQYF. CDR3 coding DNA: TGTGCCAGCAGTGTAGAGCCCCGACAGTCCGGAGCCTACGAGCAGTACTTC.

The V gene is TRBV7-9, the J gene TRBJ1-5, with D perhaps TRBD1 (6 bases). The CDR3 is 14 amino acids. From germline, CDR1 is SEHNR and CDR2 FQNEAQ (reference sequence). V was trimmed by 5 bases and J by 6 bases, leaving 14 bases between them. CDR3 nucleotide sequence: TGTGCCAGCAGCCAAGGGGGGGCGGGTCAGCCCCAGCATTTT. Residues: CASSQGGAGQPQHF.

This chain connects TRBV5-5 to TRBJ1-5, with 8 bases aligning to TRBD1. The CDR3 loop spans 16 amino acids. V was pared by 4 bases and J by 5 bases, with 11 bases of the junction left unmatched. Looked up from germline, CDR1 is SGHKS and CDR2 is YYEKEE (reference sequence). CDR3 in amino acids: CASSPTGDTVDQPQHF. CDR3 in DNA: TGTGCCAGCAGCCCGACAGGGGATACTGTAGATCAGCCCCAGCATTTT.

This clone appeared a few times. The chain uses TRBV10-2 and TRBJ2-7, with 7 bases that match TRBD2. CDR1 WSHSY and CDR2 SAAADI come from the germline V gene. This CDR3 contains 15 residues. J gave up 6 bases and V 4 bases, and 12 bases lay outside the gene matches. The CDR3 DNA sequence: TGCGCCAGCAGTGGGCTAGTCCGCGGGGGAGTCGAGCAGTACTTC. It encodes CASSGLVRGGVEQYF.

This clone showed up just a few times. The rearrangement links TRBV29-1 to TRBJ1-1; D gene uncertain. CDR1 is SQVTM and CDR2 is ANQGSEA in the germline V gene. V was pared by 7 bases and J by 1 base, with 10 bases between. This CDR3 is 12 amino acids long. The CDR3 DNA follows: TGCAGCGCCACCCGGGGGAACACTGAAGCTTTCTTT. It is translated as CSATRGNTEAFF.

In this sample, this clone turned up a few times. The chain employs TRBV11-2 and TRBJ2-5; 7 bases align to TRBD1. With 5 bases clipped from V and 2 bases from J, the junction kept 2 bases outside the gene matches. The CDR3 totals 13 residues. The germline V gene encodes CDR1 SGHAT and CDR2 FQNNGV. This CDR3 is CASSGGQQETQYF. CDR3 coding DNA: TGTGCCAGCAGCGGGGGACAGCAAGAGACCCAGTACTTC.